The rows below give T cell receptor beta chains drawn from one sample of a study of sequential checkpoint blockade in melanoma. Measured with immunoSEQ multiplex PCR; TCRdb has only the in-frame clones, and not every one. Among 32,000 or so clones, approximately 86% were seen once, and the ten largest hold 15% to 20%. The material sequenced was CD8+ T cells sorted from blood (inferred from file names), taken from a patient given nivolumab and ipilimumab in sequence. The source is a human donor with melanoma. Both conserved end residues are part of each CDR3. The order of the fields is CDR3 protein, CDR3 DNA, J gene, D gene, CDR3 length, V gene, clone size. D genes are given only for firm matches. Not every row has a clone size; where given, it reads once, few, many or a size class.

CASSLATGGNQPQHF | TGTGCCAGCAGCTTGGCGACAGGGGGCAATCAGCCCCAGCATTTT | TRBJ1-5 | TRBD1 | 15 | TRBV5-6 | .
CASSLGSGPYNEQFF | TGTGCCAGCAGTTTAGGTAGCGGGCCCTACAATGAGCAGTTCTTC | TRBJ2-1 | TRBD2 | 15 | TRBV27 | .
CASSSRGYYEQYF | TGTGCCAGCAGTTCCAGGGGGTACTACGAGCAGTACTTC | TRBJ2-7 | TRBD1 | 13 | TRBV27 | .
CASSVGGGGEQFF | TGTGCCAGCAGCGTAGGAGGCGGGGGCGAACAGTTCTTC | TRBJ2-1 | . | 13 | TRBV9 | .
CASSEAWDTSYEQYF | TGTGCCAGCAGCGAAGCCTGGGACACTTCCTACGAGCAGTACTTC | TRBJ2-7 | . | 15 | TRBV7-8 | .
CASSRQGAYEQYF | TGTGCCAGCAGCCGACAGGGTGCCTACGAGCAGTACTTC | TRBJ2-7 | TRBD1 | 13 | TRBV11-3 | .
CASSLGVDRAPPGANVLTF | TGTGCCAGTAGCCTAGGGGTAGACAGGGCTCCACCTGGGGCCAACGTCCTGACTTTC | TRBJ2-6 | TRBD1 | 19 | TRBV19 | .
CASTQGQGWNEQFF | TGTGCCAGCACCCAAGGACAGGGCTGGAATGAGCAGTTCTTC | TRBJ2-1 | TRBD1 | 14 | TRBV7-9 | .
CASSLDMETFEQYF | TGCGCCAGCAGCCTGGACATGGAGACCTTTGAGCAGTACTTC | TRBJ2-7 | . | 14 | TRBV4-1 | .
CASSFGTANYEQYF | TGTGCCAGCAGTTTCGGGACAGCCAACTACGAGCAGTACTTC | TRBJ2-7 | TRBD1 | 14 | TRBV27 | .
CATTSGNQETQYF | TGTGCCACCACTAGCGGGAACCAAGAGACCCAGTACTTC | TRBJ2-5 | TRBD2 | 13 | TRBV15 | .
CASSYSGGNNEQFF | TGTGCCAGCAGTTACTCCGGGGGGAACAATGAGCAGTTCTTC | TRBJ2-1 | TRBD2 | 14 | TRBV6-5 | .
CASSFQDNEAFF | TGTGCCAGCAGCTTCCAAGACAATGAAGCTTTCTTT | TRBJ1-1 | . | 12 | TRBV5-6 | once
CASSLGRGDQPQHF | TGTGCCAGCAGCTTAGGGAGGGGTGACCAGCCCCAGCATTTT | TRBJ1-5 | . | 14 | TRBV7-9 | .
CASSELPGVGGTGELFF | TGTGCCAGCAGTGAATTGCCAGGGGTAGGAGGCACCGGGGAGCTGTTTTTT | TRBJ2-2 | . | 17 | TRBV6-1 | .
CASSLGTEETQYF | TGTGCCAGCAGTCTCGGGACAGAAGAGACCCAGTACTTC | TRBJ2-5 | TRBD1 | 13 | TRBV28 | .
CASSPGTVHQPQHF | TGTGCCAGTAGTCCTGGGACAGTCCATCAGCCCCAGCATTTT | TRBJ1-5 | TRBD1 | 14 | TRBV19 | .
CASSVLAGALEQFF | TGTGCCAGCAGTGTACTAGCGGGAGCGTTGGAGCAGTTCTTC | TRBJ2-1 | TRBD2 | 14 | TRBV6-4 | .
CASSQVQGQGNGELFF | TGCGCCAGCAGCCAAGTCCAGGGACAGGGGAACGGGGAGCTGTTTTTT | TRBJ2-2 | TRBD1 | 16 | TRBV4-1 | .
CASSSSDRLPNYGYTF | TGTGCCAGCTCATCGTCAGACAGATTGCCCAACTATGGCTACACCTTC | TRBJ1-2 | . | 16 | TRBV18 | few
CASSLRDRSYEQYF | TGCGCCAGCAGCTTGCGGGACAGGTCCTACGAGCAGTACTTC | TRBJ2-7 | TRBD1 | 14 | TRBV5-1 | .
CASSQAVFAEAFF | TGTGCCAGCAGCCAAGCTGTATTCGCTGAAGCTTTCTTT | TRBJ1-1 | . | 13 | TRBV14 | .